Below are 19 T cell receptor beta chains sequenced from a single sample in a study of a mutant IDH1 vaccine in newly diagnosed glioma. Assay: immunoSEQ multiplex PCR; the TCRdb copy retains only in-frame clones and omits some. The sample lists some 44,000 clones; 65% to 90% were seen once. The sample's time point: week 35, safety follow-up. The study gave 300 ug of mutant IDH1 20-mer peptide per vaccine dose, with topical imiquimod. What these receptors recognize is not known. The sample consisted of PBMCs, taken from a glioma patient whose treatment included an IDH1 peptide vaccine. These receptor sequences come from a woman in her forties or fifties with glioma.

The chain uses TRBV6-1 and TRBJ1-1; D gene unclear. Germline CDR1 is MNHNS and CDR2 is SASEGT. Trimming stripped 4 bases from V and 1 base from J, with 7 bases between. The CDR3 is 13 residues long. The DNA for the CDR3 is TGTGCCAGCAGTGGGACTTCGAACACTGAAGCTTTCTTT. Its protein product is CASSGTSNTEAFF.

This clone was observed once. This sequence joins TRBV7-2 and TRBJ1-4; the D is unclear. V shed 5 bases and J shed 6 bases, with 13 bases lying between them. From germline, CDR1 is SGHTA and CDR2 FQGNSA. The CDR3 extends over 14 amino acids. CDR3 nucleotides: TGTGCCAGCAGCCCCGATTTTGTATATGAAAAACTGTTTTTT. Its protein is CASSPDFVYEKLFF. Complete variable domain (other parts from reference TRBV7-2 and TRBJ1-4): GAGVSQSPSNKVTEKGKDVELRCDPISGHTALYWYRQSLGQGLEFLIYFQGNSAPDKSGLPSDRFSAERTGGSVSTLTIQRTQQEDSAVYLCASSPDFVYEKLFFGSGTQLSVL.

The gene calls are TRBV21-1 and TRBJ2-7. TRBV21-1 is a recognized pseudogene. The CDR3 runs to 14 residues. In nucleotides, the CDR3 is TGTGCCAGCAGCAAAAAGGCCAGCTCCTACGAGCAGTACTTC. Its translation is CASSKKASSYEQYF.

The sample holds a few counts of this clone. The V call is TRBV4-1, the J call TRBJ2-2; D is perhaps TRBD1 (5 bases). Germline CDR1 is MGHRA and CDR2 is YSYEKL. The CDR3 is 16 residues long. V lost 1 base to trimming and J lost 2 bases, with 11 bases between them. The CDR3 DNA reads TGCGCCAGCAGCCAAGCCGACAGTCGCAACACCGGGGAGCTGTTTTTT. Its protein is CASSQADSRNTGELFF.

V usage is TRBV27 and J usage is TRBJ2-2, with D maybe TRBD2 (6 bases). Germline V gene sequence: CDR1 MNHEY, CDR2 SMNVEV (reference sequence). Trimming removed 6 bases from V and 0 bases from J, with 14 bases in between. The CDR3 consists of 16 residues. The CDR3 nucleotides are TGTGCCAGCAGACCTCCGGAGGGGCCGAACACCGGGGAGCTGTTTTTT. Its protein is CASRPPEGPNTGELFF.

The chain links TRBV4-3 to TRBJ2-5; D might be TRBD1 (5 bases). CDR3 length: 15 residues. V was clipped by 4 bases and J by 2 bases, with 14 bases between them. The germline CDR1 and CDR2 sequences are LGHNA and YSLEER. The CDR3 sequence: CASSLRWGPQETQYF. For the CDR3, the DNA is TGCGCCAGCAGCCTCAGGTGGGGCCCACAAGAGACCCAGTACTTC.

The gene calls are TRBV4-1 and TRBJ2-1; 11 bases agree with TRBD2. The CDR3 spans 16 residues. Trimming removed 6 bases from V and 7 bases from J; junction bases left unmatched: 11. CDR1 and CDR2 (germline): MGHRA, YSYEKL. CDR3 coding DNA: TGCGCCAGCAGACTTGAACCGGGACTAGCGGTAAATGAGCAGTTCTTC. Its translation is CASRLEPGLAVNEQFF.

The CDR3 loop reads CASSIVGLGANVLTF. DNA of the CDR3: TGTGCCAGCAGCATAGTGGGTCTCGGGGCCAACGTCCTGACTTTC. This chain joins TRBV7-2 and TRBJ2-6, with D uncertain. Looked up from germline, CDR1 is SGHTA and CDR2 is FQGNSA. Trimming stripped 5 bases from V and 4 bases from J, with 12 bases between. CDR3 size: 15 residues.

This CDR3 reads CASSRGGQSAPLHF. The CDR3, as DNA: TGTGCCAGCAGTAGAGGGGGACAGAGCGCACCCCTCCACTTT. This chain uses TRBV2 with TRBJ1-6, with 7 bases fitting TRBD1. Germline values: CDR1 SNHLY, CDR2 FYNNEI. The V and J ends lost 5 bases and 11 bases, in that order; junction bases with no gene match: 9. The CDR3 length is 14 residues.

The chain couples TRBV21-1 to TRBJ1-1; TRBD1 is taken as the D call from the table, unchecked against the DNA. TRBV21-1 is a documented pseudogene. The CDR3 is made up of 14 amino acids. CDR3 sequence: CASSNGQGPLEAFF. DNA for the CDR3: TGTGCCAGCAGCAACGGGCAGGGCCCCTTAGAAGCTTTCTTT.

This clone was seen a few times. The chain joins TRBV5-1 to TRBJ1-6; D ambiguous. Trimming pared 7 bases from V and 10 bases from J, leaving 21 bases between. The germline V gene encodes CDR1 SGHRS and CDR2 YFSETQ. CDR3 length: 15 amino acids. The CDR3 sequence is CASSLEVAGLSPLHF. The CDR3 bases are TGCGCCAGCTCCCTCGAGGTCGCCGGACTATCACCCCTCCACTTT.

The CDR3 loop is CASSVDGGSYNEQFF. The CDR3 nucleotides are TGTGCCAGCAGCGTAGACGGGGGCTCCTACAATGAGCAGTTCTTC. The chain links TRBV9 to TRBJ2-1, with D possibly matching TRBD2 (6 bases). The V gene's germline CDR1 is SGDLS and CDR2 YYNGEE. V lost 0 bases and J 0 bases, leaving 7 bases between the germline ends. This CDR3 comprises 15 residues.

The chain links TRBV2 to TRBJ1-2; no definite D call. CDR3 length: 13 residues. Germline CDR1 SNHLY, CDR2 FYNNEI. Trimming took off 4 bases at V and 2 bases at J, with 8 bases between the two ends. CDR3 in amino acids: CASSVPGNYGYTF. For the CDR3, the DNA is TGTGCCAGCAGTGTTCCAGGAAACTATGGCTACACCTTC.

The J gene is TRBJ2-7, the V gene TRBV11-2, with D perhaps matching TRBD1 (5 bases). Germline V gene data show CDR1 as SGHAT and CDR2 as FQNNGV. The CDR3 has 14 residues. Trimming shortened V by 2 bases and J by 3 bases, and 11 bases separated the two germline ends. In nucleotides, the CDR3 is TGTGCCAGCAGCTTACAGGGAAGAGGCTACGAGCAGTACTTC. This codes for CASSLQGRGYEQYF. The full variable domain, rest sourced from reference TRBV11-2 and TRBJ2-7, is EAGVAQSPRYKIIEKRQSVAFWCNPISGHATLYWYQQILGQGPKLLIQFQNNGVVDDSQLPKDRFSAERLKGVDSTLKIQPAKLEDSAVYLCASSLQGRGYEQYFGPGTRLTVT.

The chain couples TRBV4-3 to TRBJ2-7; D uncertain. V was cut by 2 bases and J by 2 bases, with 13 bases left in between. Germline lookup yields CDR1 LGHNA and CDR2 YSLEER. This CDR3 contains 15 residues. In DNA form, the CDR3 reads TGCGCCAGCAGCCAAAGAACCCCCGGGCCCTACGAGCAGTACTTC. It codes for CASSQRTPGPYEQYF.

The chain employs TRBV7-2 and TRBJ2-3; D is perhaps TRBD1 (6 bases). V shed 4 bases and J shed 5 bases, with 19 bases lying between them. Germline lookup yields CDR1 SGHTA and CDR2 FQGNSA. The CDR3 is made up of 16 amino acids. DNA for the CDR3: TGTGCCAGCAGCTCACGACCGACAGGCCCCCTAGATACGCAGTATTTT. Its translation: CASSSRPTGPLDTQYF.

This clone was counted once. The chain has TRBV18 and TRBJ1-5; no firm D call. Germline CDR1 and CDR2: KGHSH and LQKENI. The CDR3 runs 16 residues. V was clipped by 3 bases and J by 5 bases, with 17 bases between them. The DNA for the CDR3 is TGTGCCAGCTCACCCATGCTCTCCCCGGGCGATCAGCCCCAGCATTTT. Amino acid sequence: CASSPMLSPGDQPQHF.

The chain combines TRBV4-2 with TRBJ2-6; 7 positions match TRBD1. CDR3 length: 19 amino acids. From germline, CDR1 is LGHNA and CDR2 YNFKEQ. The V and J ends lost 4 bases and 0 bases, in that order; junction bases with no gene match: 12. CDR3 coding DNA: TGTGCCAGCAGCCCTGTGTCGGGACAGTCTTACTCTGGGGCCAACGTCCTGACTTTC. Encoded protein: CASSPVSGQSYSGANVLTF.

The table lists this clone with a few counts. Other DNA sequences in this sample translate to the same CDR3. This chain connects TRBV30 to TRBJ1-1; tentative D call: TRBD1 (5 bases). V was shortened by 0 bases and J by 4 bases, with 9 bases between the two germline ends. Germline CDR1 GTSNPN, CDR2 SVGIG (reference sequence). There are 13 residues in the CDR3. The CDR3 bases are TGTGCCTGGAGTGTCCAGGGAGTCACTGAAGCTTTCTTT. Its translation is CAWSVQGVTEAFF.